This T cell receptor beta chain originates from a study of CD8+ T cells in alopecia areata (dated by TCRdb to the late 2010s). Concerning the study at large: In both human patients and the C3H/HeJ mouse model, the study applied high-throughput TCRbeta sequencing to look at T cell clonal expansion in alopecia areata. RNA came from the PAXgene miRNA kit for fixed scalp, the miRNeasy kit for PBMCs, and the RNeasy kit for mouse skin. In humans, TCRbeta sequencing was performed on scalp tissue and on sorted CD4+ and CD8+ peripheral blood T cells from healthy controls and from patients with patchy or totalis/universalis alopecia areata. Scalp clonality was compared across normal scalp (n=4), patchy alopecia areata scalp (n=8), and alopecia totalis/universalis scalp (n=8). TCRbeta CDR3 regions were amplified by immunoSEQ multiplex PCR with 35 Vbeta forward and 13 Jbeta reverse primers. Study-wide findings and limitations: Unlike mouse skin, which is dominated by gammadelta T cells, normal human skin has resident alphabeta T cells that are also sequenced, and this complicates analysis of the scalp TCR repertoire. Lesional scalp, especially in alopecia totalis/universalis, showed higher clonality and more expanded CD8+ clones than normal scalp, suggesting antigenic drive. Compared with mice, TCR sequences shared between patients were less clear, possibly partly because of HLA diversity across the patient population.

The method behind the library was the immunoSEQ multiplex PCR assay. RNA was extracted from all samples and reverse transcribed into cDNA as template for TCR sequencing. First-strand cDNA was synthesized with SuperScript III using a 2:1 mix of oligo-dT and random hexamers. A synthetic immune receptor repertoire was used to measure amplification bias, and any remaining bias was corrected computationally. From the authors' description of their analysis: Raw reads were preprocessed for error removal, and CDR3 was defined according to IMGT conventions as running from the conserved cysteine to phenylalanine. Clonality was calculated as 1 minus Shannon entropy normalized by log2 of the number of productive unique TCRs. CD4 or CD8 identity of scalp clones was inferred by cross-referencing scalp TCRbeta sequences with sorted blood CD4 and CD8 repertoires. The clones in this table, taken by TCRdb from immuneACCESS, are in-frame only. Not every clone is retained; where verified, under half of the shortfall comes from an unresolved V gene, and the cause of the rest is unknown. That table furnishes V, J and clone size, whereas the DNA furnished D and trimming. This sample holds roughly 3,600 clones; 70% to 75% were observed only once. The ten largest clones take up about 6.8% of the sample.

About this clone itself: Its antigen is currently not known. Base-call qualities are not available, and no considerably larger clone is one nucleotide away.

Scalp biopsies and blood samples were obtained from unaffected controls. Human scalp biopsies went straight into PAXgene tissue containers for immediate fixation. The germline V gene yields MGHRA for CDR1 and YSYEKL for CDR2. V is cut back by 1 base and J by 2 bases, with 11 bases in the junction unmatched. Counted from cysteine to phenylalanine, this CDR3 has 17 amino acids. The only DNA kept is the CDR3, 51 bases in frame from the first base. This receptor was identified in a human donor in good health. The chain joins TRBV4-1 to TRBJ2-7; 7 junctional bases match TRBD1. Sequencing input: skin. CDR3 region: CASSQVLRDRATYEQYF. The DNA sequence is TGCGCCAGCAGCCAAGTCCTCCGGGACAGAGCTACCTACGAGCAGTACTTC.